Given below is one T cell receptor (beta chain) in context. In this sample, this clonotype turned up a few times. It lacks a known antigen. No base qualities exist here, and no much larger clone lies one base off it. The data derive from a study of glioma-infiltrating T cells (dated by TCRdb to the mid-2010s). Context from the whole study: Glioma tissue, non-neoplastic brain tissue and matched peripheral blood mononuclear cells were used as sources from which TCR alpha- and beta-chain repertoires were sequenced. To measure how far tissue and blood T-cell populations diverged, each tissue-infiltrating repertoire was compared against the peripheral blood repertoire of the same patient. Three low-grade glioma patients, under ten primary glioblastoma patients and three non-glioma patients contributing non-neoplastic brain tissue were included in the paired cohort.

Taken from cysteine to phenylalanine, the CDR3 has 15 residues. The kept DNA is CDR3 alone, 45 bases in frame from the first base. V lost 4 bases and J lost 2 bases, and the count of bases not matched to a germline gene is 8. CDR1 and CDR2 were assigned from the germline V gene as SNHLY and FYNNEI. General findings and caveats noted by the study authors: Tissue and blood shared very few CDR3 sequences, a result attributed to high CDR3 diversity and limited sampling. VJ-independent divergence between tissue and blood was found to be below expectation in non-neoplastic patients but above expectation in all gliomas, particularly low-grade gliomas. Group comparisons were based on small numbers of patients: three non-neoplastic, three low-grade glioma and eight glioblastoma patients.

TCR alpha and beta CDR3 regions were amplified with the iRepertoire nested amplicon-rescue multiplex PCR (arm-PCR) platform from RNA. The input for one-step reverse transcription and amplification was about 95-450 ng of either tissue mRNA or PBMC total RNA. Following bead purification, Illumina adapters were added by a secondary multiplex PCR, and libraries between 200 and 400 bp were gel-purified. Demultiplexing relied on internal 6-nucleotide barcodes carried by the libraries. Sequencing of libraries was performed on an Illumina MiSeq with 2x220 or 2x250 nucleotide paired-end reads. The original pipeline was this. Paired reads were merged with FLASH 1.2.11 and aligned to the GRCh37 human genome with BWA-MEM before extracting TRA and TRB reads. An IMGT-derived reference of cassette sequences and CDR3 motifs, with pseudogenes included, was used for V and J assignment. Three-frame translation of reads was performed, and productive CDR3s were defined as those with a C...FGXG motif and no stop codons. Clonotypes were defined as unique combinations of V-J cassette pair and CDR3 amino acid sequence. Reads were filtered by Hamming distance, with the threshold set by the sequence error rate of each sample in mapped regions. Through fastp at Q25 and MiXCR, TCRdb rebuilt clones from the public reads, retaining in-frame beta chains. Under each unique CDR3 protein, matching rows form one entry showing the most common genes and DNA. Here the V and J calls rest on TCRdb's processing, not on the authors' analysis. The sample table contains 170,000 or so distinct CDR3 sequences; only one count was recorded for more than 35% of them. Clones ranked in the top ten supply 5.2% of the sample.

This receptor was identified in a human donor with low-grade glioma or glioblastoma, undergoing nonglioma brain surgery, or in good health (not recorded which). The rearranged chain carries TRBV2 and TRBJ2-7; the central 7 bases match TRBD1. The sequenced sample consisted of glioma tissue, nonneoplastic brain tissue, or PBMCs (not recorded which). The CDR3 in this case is CASSVGPGGAYEQYF. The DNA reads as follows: TGTGCCAGCAGTGTCGGGCCAGGGGGAGCCTACGAGCAGTACTTC.